One sample yielded the 20 T cell receptor beta chains listed below, sequenced in a study of blood T cell repertoires in COVID-19. The data were produced by immunoSEQ multiplex PCR, yet TCRdb's version contains in-frame clones alone and is incomplete. The table shows 95,000 to 120,000 clones, with around 90% occurring only once. Sequenced: peripheral blood. All receptors come from a woman aged 45-65 years with acute or convalescent COVID-19.

The V and J genes are TRBV3-1 (or the pseudogene TRBV3-2) and TRBJ1-4; 10 bases fit TRBD1. Germline CDR1 and CDR2: LGHDT and YNNKEL (reference sequence). This CDR3 is 19 amino acids long. V shed 0 bases, J shed 0 bases, and the junction held 7 bases outside the gene matches. This chain's CDR3 is CASSQDGTGALATNEKLFF. CDR3 coding DNA: TGTGCCAGCAGCCAAGATGGGACAGGGGCTCTCGCAACTAATGAAAAACTGTTTTTT.

This chain connects TRBV2 to TRBJ1-1, with D possibly matching TRBD1 (5 bases). The CDR3 length is 15 residues. From germline, CDR1 is SNHLY and CDR2 FYNNEI. Trimming left V 2 bases short and J 1 base short, with 11 bases between. The CDR3 loop is CASSERSTGNTEAFF. The CDR3 region has the DNA TGTGCCAGCAGTGAACGCAGCACAGGGAACACTGAAGCTTTCTTT. Full variable domain (missing parts from reference TRBV2 and TRBJ1-1): EPEVTQTPSHQVTQMGQEVILRCVPISNHLYFYWYRQILGQKVEFLVSFYNNEISEKSEIFDDQFSVERPDGSNFTLKIRSTKLEDSAMYFCASSERSTGNTEAFFGQGTRLTVV.

The chain employs TRBV3-1 (or the pseudogene TRBV3-2) and TRBJ1-2; D ambiguous. Trimming cost V 1 base and J 7 bases, with 7 bases left between them. This CDR3 spans 12 amino acids. The germline V gene encodes CDR1 LGHDT and CDR2 YNNKEL (reference sequence). Written as DNA, the CDR3 is TGTGCCAGCAGCCAAGCAGGAGGTGGCTACACCTTC. Translation gives CASSQAGGGYTF.

This clone was detected once. The genes are TRBV18 and TRBJ2-2, with D maybe TRBD1 (6 bases). Germline V gene lookup returns CDR1 KGHSH and CDR2 LQKENI. The CDR3 has 17 amino acids. The germline V and J ends were trimmed by 2 bases and 2 bases, with 15 bases remaining between them. This chain's CDR3 is CASSPEFDRLNTGELFF. DNA for the CDR3: TGTGCCAGCTCACCAGAATTCGACAGGCTAAACACCGGGGAGCTGTTTTTT.

V usage is TRBV3-1 (or the pseudogene TRBV3-2) and J usage is TRBJ2-3; 7 bases map to TRBD2. Germline V gene sequence: CDR1 LGHDT, CDR2 YNNKEL (reference sequence). V gave up 0 bases and J gave up 9 bases; unmatched junction bases: 3. The CDR3 is 13 residues long. CDR3 nucleotide sequence: TGTGCCAGCAGCCAAGATAAGCGGGGAACGCAGTATTTT. This encodes CASSQDKRGTQYF.

The V gene is TRBV5-6, the J gene TRBJ1-1, with a weak D call TRBD1 (5 bases). CDR3 size: 13 residues. The V end lost 7 bases, the J end lost 5 bases, and 15 bases lay between the germline ends. The V gene's germline CDR1 is SGHDT and CDR2 YYEEEE. The DNA for the CDR3 is TGTGCCAGCGAACTCCAGGGCTATACTGAAGCTTTCTTT. This sequence encodes CASELQGYTEAFF. The full variable domain, with the rest looked up from reference TRBV5-6 and TRBJ1-1, is DAGVTQSPTHLIKTRGQQVTLRCSPKSGHDTVSWYQQALGQGPQFIFQYYEEEERQRGNFPDRFSGHQFPNYSSELNVNALLLGDSALYLCASELQGYTEAFFGQGTRLTVV.

The chain recombines TRBV12-5 with TRBJ2-2; D remains ambiguous. Germline V lookup: CDR1 LGHNT, CDR2 FRNRAP. Trimming pared 0 bases from V and 6 bases from J, leaving 17 bases between. CDR3 size: 17 residues. CDR3 DNA sequence: TGTGCTAGTGGTTTGGTACCCGGTCTAGTGGTAGCCGGGGAGCTGTTTTTT. Translated, it gives CASGLVPGLVVAGELFF.

The CDR3 bases are TGTGCTAGTGGCCGAGGACAGGGGGCATTTGGCTACACCTTC. Translating it yields CASGRGQGAFGYTF. The V and J genes are TRBV12-5 and TRBJ1-2; 11 nucleotides agree with TRBD1. This CDR3 spans 14 amino acids. With 6 bases clipped from V and 7 bases from J, the junction kept 7 bases outside the gene matches. CDR1 and CDR2 (germline): LGHNT, FRNRAP.

V is TRBV5-6 and J is TRBJ2-7, with D possibly being TRBD2 (6 bases). Per germline, CDR1 SGHDT and CDR2 YYEEEE. Trimming removed 1 base from V and 3 bases from J, with 14 bases in between. The CDR3 loop spans 15 amino acids. The CDR3 DNA reads TGTGCCAGCAGCTTGAATCCGGGAGTGGGCTACGAGCAGTACTTC. Its translation is CASSLNPGVGYEQYF.

V and J are TRBV11-2 and TRBJ2-2, with D possibly TRBD2 on 5 matching bases. In germline, CDR1 is SGHAT, CDR2 FQNNGV. The CDR3 has 14 amino acids. Trimming pared 3 bases from V and 8 bases from J, leaving 13 bases between. The CDR3 nucleotides are TGTGCCAGCAGCTTTGATCCTAGGAGGGGGGAGCTGTTTTTT. This translates into CASSFDPRRGELFF.

V gene TRBV5-6 combines with J gene TRBJ1-1; D not certain. V lost 1 base to trimming and J lost 2 bases, with 9 bases between them. This CDR3 comprises 14 residues. Germline V gene sequence: CDR1 SGHDT, CDR2 YYEEEE. CDR3 DNA sequence: TGTGCCAGCAGCTTGTCAAGGACTAACACTGAAGCTTTCTTT. Amino acids: CASSLSRTNTEAFF.

This clone was seen just once. The V call is TRBV9, the J call TRBJ2-2, with 8 bases aligning to TRBD2. This CDR3 spans 15 amino acids. After removal of 9 bases from V and 1 base from J, the junction contained 8 bases not matched to a gene. Germline V CDR1 and CDR2: SGDLS, YYNGEE. CDR3 nucleotide sequence: TGTGCCACCTCGCGTCTAGCGGGGAACACCGGGGAGCTGTTTTTT. Its translation: CATSRLAGNTGELFF.

This sequence joins TRBV3-1 (or the pseudogene TRBV3-2) and TRBJ2-1; 7 bases align to TRBD1. The CDR3 runs 13 residues. Germline-derived CDR1 and CDR2 are LGHDT and YNNKEL (reference sequence). V lost 3 bases and J lost 7; bases outside the gene matches: 3. CDR3 DNA: TGTGCCAGCAGCCAGAAGGGGGCGAATGAGCAGTTCTTC. This translates into CASSQKGANEQFF.

The table lists this clone with a few counts. The V and J genes are TRBV5-1 and TRBJ1-6; D gene uncertain. Germline loops: CDR1 SGHRS, CDR2 YFSETQ. This CDR3 has 15 amino acids. Trimming shortened V by 2 bases and J by 10 bases, and 16 bases separated the two germline ends. The CDR3 bases are TGCGCCAGCAGCTTCTCAGGCGAGGAGCGGTCACCCCTCCACTTT. Protein: CASSFSGEERSPLHF. The full variable domain, its missing parts supplied by reference TRBV5-1 and TRBJ1-6, is KAGVTQTPRYLIKTRGQQVTLSCSPISGHRSVSWYQQTPGQGLQFLFEYFSETQRNKGNFPGRFSGRQFSNSRSEMNVSTLELGDSALYLCASSFSGEERSPLHFGNGTRLTVT.

The chain carries TRBV6-1 and TRBJ1-5; no clear D. Trimming pared 3 bases from V and 3 bases from J, leaving 6 bases between. The length of the CDR3 is 13 residues. CDR1 and CDR2 from the germline V gene are MNHNS and SASEGT. The CDR3, as DNA: TGTGCCAGCAGTGAGGTGGCCAATCAGCCCCAGCATTTT. Its protein is CASSEVANQPQHF.

This chain connects TRBV7-2 to TRBJ2-5, with a weak D call TRBD2 (6 bases). Trimming left V 0 bases short and J 3 bases short, with 11 bases between. The CDR3 has 15 residues. CDR1 SGHTA and CDR2 FQGNSA come from the germline V gene. The CDR3 loop is CASSLALTSKETQYF. The CDR3 DNA reads TGTGCCAGCAGCTTAGCGCTAACTAGCAAAGAGACCCAGTACTTC.

This chain joins TRBV6-5 and TRBJ2-7, with 9 bases lining up with TRBD1. Germline V lookup: CDR1 MNHEY, CDR2 SVGAGI. V lost 5 bases, J lost 2 bases, and 4 bases stayed unmatched. The length of the CDR3 is 14 residues. The CDR3 sequence: CASSQYRGPYEQYF. For the CDR3, the DNA is TGTGCCAGCAGTCAATACAGGGGGCCCTACGAGCAGTACTTC.

The rearrangement uses TRBV11-2 and TRBJ2-5, with D unresolved. This CDR3 comprises 12 residues. Germline V lookup: CDR1 SGHAT, CDR2 FQNNGV. V lost 1 base and J lost 5, with 5 bases in between. The CDR3 DNA is TGTGCCAGCAGCTTAGCCGGGGAGACCCAGTACTTC. Its translation is CASSLAGETQYF.

The chain links TRBV11-2 to TRBJ2-3; 14 nucleotides align to TRBD2. V dropped 5 bases and J dropped 2; count of bases not matched to a gene: 6. This CDR3 is 17 amino acids long. Germline loops: CDR1 SGHAT, CDR2 FQNNGV. This CDR3 reads CASSPGTSGRPTDTQYF. As DNA, the CDR3 is TGTGCCAGCAGCCCGGGGACTAGCGGGAGACCCACAGATACGCAGTATTTT.

The CDR3 reads CASSSPASQKGDEQYF. The DNA of the CDR3 is TGTGCCAGCAGCTCTCCCGCGTCACAAAAAGGGGACGAGCAGTACTTC. This chain links TRBV9 with TRBJ2-7; perhaps TRBD1 as D (5 bases). The CDR3 spans 16 residues. Germline V gives CDR1 SGDLS, CDR2 YYNGEE. V was shortened by 4 bases and J by 5 bases, with 22 bases between the two germline ends.